This is a list of T cell receptor beta chains from one sample in a study of T cell responses to AZD1222 COVID-19 vaccine. The method was immunoSEQ multiplex PCR; TCRdb's version includes in-frame clones alone and lacks a portion of them. The repertoire holds around 170,000 clones, with around 93% as singletons. The specimen was peripheral blood, collected on day 0 of AZD1222 vaccination. These receptor sequences come from an adult in good health. Both conserved end residues are part of each CDR3. Fields, in order: D gene, CDR3 length, clone size, V gene, J gene, CDR3 DNA, CDR3 protein. The D gene is left open where the match is weak. Some rows have no size entry. The others give once, few or many, or a class for an expanded clone.

>NA|15|NA|TRBV18|TRBJ2-3
TGTGCCAGCTCACCACGCGGACCGCTCGGAGATACGCAGTATTTT
CASSPRGPLGDTQYF
>TRBD2|14|NA|TRBV4-3|TRBJ2-1
TGCGCCAGCAGCCAAGGGGCGGGAGGGGATGAGCAGTTCTTC
CASSQGAGGDEQFF
>NA|14|NA|TRBV28|TRBJ1-1
TGTGCCAGCAGTACAACGACCCCCTCTCTCCCGGGTTTCTTT
CASSTTTPSLPGFF
>NA|13|NA|TRBV30|TRBJ1-1
TGTGCCTGGGGGCGGGGAATGAACACTGAAGCTTTCTTT
CAWGRGMNTEAFF
>NA|15|NA|TRBV11-3|TRBJ2-3
TGTGCCAGCAGCACGGACGGAGCTAGCACAGATACGCAGTATTTT
CASSTDGASTDTQYF
>NA|13|NA|TRBV10-3|TRBJ2-7
TGTGCCATCAGTGAGTCGACAGCCTACGAGCAGTACTTC
CAISESTAYEQYF
>NA|14|once|TRBV9|TRBJ1-4
TGTGCCAGCACGCCGGGCAGCTCTAATGAAAAACTGTTTTTT
CASTPGSSNEKLFF
>NA|12|NA|TRBV30|TRBJ1-1
TGTGCCTGGAGTTCAGGGTGGACTGAAGCTTTCTTT
CAWSSGWTEAFF
>NA|16|few|TRBV19|TRBJ1-5
TGTGCCAGTAGTGTGGACGGGGACTATAGCAATCAGCCCCAGCATTTT
CASSVDGDYSNQPQHF
>TRBD1|13|NA|TRBV30|TRBJ2-5
TGTGCCTGGAGTGGACAGGGTCAAGAGACCCAGTACTTC
CAWSGQGQETQYF
>NA|15|NA|TRBV6-2/TRBV6-3|TRBJ2-1
TGTGCCAGCAGTTACTTGGGACCGACGTACAATGAGCAGTTCTTC
CASSYLGPTYNEQFF
>TRBD1|13|NA|TRBV7-3|TRBJ2-7
TGTGCCAGCAGCTTAGGGCCGGGACAGGAGCAGTACTTC
CASSLGPGQEQYF
>NA|12|NA|TRBV11-3|TRBJ1-4
TGTGCCAGCAGCTCAACCCGACAGAAACTGTTTTTT
CASSSTRQKLFF
>NA|16|NA|TRBV14|TRBJ1-5
TGTGCCAGCAGCCAAGATGGCCCCAGGATAAGTCAGCCCCAGCATTTT
CASSQDGPRISQPQHF
>NA|13|NA|TRBV19|TRBJ1-2
TGTGCCAGTAGTGAACGGGACGGCTATGGCTACACCTTC
CASSERDGYGYTF
>TRBD1|16|NA|TRBV27|TRBJ2-1
TGTGCCAGCAGTTTACCCGGGACAGGTTCCTACAATGAGCAGTTCTTC
CASSLPGTGSYNEQFF
>NA|14|once|TRBV27|TRBJ2-7
TGTGCCAGCAGTTTAAGGAAGGGGAGTTACGAGCAGTACTTC
CASSLRKGSYEQYF
>NA|13|NA|TRBV19|TRBJ1-1
TGTGCCAGTAGGTGGGGGTTGAACACTGAAGCTTTCTTT
CASRWGLNTEAFF
>TRBD2|12|NA|TRBV30|TRBJ2-1
TGTGCCTCGACTAGCGGCCGGATTGAGCAGTTCTTC
CASTSGRIEQFF
>TRBD2|17|NA|TRBV5-1|TRBJ2-3
TGCGCCAGCAGCTTCTACCGACTAGCGGGGGCCACAGATACGCAGTATTTT
CASSFYRLAGATDTQYF
>NA|13|NA|TRBV6-5|TRBJ2-1
TGTGCCAGCAGGGACAGCCTTTACAATGAGCAGTTCTTC
CASRDSLYNEQFF
>NA|15|NA|TRBV3-1/TRBV3-2|TRBJ1-2
TGTGCCAGCAGCCCCACGGACGGCTACTTCTATGGCTACACCTTC
CASSPTDGYFYGYTF
>NA|13|NA|TRBV5-8|TRBJ1-5
TGTGCCAGCAGCCAGGGGAGCAATCAGCCCCAGCATTTT
CASSQGSNQPQHF
>NA|14|NA|TRBV6-1|TRBJ2-1
TGTGCCAGCAGTGATTTAAGGGATCATCATGAGCAGTTCTTC
CASSDLRDHHEQFF
>TRBD2|17|NA|TRBV3-1/TRBV3-2|TRBJ2-3
TGTGCCAGCAGCCAAGGATGGAGAGCGGGAGATAGAGATACGCAGTATTTT
CASSQGWRAGDRDTQYF
>NA|14|NA|TRBV9|TRBJ1-1
TGTGCCAGCAGCCCACAGGTTCTTGGCACTGAAGCTTTCTTT
CASSPQVLGTEAFF
>TRBD1|16|NA|TRBV28|TRBJ1-1
TGTGCCAGCAGTTTCGTACAGGGGAAAGGGAACACTGAAGCTTTCTTT
CASSFVQGKGNTEAFF
>NA|13|NA|TRBV29-1|TRBJ2-2
TGCAGCGCCCGGGCCGGGTACACCGGGGAGCTGTTTTTT
CSARAGYTGELFF
>TRBD2|17|NA|TRBV5-8|TRBJ2-3
TGTGCCAGCAGCTACTTCCGGACTAGCGGGAGCACAGATACGCAGTATTTT
CASSYFRTSGSTDTQYF
>NA|16|NA|TRBV4-1|TRBJ1-2
TGCGCCAGCAGCATCTCGGACAGTGGGGGCCACTATGGCTACACCTTC
CASSISDSGGHYGYTF
>NA|16|NA|TRBV6-2/TRBV6-3|TRBJ2-5
TGTGCCAGCAGTTACGGGGGCAGGGGAAGTGTGGAGACCCAGTACTTC
CASSYGGRGSVETQYF
>NA|12|NA|TRBV12-3/TRBV12-4|TRBJ2-3
TGTGCCAGCAGCTCGGCGTTAGATACGCAGTATTTT
CASSSALDTQYF
>NA|18|NA|TRBV19|TRBJ2-1
TGTGCCAGTAGTTCTGCCCCTTTTGGAGCGGGCTCCTACAATGAGCAGTTCTTC
CASSSAPFGAGSYNEQFF
>NA|13|NA|TRBV7-3|TRBJ2-2
TGTGCCAGCAGCTTAAGTAGGACCGGGGAGCTGTTTTTT
CASSLSRTGELFF
>NA|15|NA|TRBV19|TRBJ1-2
TGTGCCAGTAGTATACCCGGGACGGAGACTTATGGCTACACCTTC
CASSIPGTETYGYTF
>NA|15|NA|TRBV7-9|TRBJ2-1
TGTGCCAGCAGGGCGGCAGGCCGAAGACTGGGTGAGCAGTTCTTC
CASRAAGRRLGEQFF
>NA|19|NA|TRBV9|TRBJ1-2
TGTGCCAGCAGCGACATTGAAAGGACAGACCTGAAAGCTAACTATGGCTACACCTTC
CASSDIERTDLKANYGYTF
>NA|13|NA|TRBV7-9|TRBJ1-1
TGTGCCAGCAACTTTGGGGGGTACACTGAAGCTTTCTTT
CASNFGGYTEAFF
>NA|14|NA|TRBV5-4|TRBJ1-2
TGTGCCAGCAGCTTGGGCGGGCAGGGGTATGGCTACACCTTC
CASSLGGQGYGYTF
>NA|16|NA|TRBV11-2|TRBJ1-2
TGTGCCAGCAGCTTAAGATCTTGGGAGACCAACTATGGCTACACCTTC
CASSLRSWETNYGYTF
>TRBD2|15|NA|TRBV13|TRBJ2-1
TGTGCCAGCAGCTCACCGGGACTAGACCGCAATGAGCAGTTCTTC
CASSSPGLDRNEQFF
>TRBD2|14|NA|TRBV19|TRBJ2-1
TGTGCCAGTAGGGCGGGGGGCTCCTACAATGAGCAGTTCTTC
CASRAGGSYNEQFF
>TRBD2|12|NA|TRBV30|TRBJ2-7
TGTGCCTGGACGAGCGGGAGTTACGAGCAGTACTTC
CAWTSGSYEQYF
>NA|15|NA|TRBV6-6|TRBJ2-4
TGTGCCAGCAGTTACGTAGCTATCGCCAAAAACATTCAGTACTTC
CASSYVAIAKNIQYF
>NA|14|NA|TRBV5-1|TRBJ2-6
TGCGCCAGCAGCTTGGGGTCTGGGGCCAACGTCCTGACTTTC
CASSLGSGANVLTF
>TRBD1|15|NA|TRBV7-4|TRBJ2-5
TGTGCCAGCAGCTTTCCCAGGGGGCGACCAGAGACCCAGTACTTC
CASSFPRGRPETQYF
>TRBD2|17|NA|TRBV7-9|TRBJ2-1
TGTGCCAGCAGCTTACTATTTACTAGCGGGAGGTTCGATGAGCAGTTCTTC
CASSLLFTSGRFDEQFF
>NA|12|NA|TRBV19|TRBJ1-2
TGTGCCACCCGGGAGCCTAACTATGGCTACACCTTC
CATREPNYGYTF
>NA|14|NA|TRBV18|TRBJ2-7
TGTGCCAGCTCACCTGCGGACGGACCTTACGAGCAGTACTTC
CASSPADGPYEQYF
>NA|14|NA|TRBV27|TRBJ1-2
TGTGCCAGCAGTTCCCTCTCAGCTAACTATGGCTACACCTTC
CASSSLSANYGYTF
>TRBD2|16|NA|TRBV19|TRBJ2-3
TGTGCCAGTAGTATTACTAGCGGGAGTGGGACAGATACGCAGTATTTT
CASSITSGSGTDTQYF
>NA|16|NA|TRBV7-3|TRBJ2-2
TGTGCCAGCAGCTTAGTAGGAGGGGTCAACACCGGGGAGCTGTTTTTT
CASSLVGGVNTGELFF
>NA|12|NA|TRBV11-3|TRBJ2-2
TGTGCCAGCAGCTCAGGCGACGGGGAGCTGTTTTTT
CASSSGDGELFF
>TRBD2|16|NA|TRBV5-1|TRBJ2-7
TGCGCCAGCAGCTTGCCCAAAAGCGGGAATAACTACGAGCAGTACTTC
CASSLPKSGNNYEQYF
>NA|13|NA|TRBV14|TRBJ2-1
TGTGCCAGCAGCCCACTTGGCTGGGATGAGCAGTTCTTC
CASSPLGWDEQFF
>TRBD1|16|NA|TRBV5-1|TRBJ1-1
TGCGCCAGCAGCTTTGGAACAGGGGGCCAGAACACTGAAGCTTTCTTT
CASSFGTGGQNTEAFF
>NA|16|once|TRBV5-1|TRBJ1-1
TGCGCCAGCAGCTTGGGGGGTTCGAGCGTAGGCACTGAAGCTTTCTTT
CASSLGGSSVGTEAFF
>NA|13|NA|TRBV11-2|TRBJ1-2
TGTGCCAGCAGCTTAGTAGGCCTCTATGGCTACACCTTC
CASSLVGLYGYTF
>TRBD2|16|NA|TRBV4-1|TRBJ2-3
TGCGCCAGCAGCCTACCGGGACTAGCGACCACAGATACGCAGTATTTT
CASSLPGLATTDTQYF
>NA|17|NA|TRBV28|TRBJ1-3
TGTGCCAGCAGTTTGGGGGCCGCCACCTCTGTAGGAAACACCATATATTTT
CASSLGAATSVGNTIYF